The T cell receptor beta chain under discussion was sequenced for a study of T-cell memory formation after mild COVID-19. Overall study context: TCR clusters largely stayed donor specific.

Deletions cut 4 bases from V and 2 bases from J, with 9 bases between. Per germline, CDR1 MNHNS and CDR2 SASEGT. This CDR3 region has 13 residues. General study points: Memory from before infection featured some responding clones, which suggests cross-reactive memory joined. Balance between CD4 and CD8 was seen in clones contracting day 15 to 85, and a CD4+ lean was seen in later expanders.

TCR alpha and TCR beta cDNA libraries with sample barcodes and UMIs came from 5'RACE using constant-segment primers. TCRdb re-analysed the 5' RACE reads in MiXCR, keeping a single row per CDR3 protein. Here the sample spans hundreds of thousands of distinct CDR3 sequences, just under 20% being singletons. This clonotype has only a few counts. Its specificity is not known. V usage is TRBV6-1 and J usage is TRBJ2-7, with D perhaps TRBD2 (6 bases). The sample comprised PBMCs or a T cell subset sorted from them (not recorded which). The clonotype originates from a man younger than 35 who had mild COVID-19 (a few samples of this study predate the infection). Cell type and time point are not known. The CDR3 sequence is CASSAGVTYEQYF. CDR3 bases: TGTGCCAGCAGTGCGGGGGTAACCTACGAGCAGTACTTC.